Sequencing of this TCR beta chain was carried out in a study of cytomegalovirus exposure and HLA in healthy donors. Data came from immunoSEQ multiplex PCR; TCRdb stores just in-frame clones and leaves some out. The data show 120,000 or so clones, more than 70% seen once. Whole-study findings and limits: Among TCR beta chains, those listed as cytomegalovirus-associated numbered about 150. In vitro, three CMV-associated chains proved specific for CMV antigens.

On this clone: Its antigen is currently unknown.

Germline CDR1 SGHNT, CDR2 YYREEE (reference sequence). Trimming took 1 base from V and 8 from J; bases not matched to a gene: 10. The CDR3 covers 16 residues. The chain uses TRBV5-4 and TRBJ2-1; TRBD1 matches 9 bases. This receptor was identified in a man between 18 and 35 years old in good health and CMV-seronegative. Sequencing was done on a sample of PBMCs. The chain's CDR3 is CASSLRRQGDPYEQFF. The DNA of the CDR3 is TGTGCCAGCAGCTTGCGAAGACAGGGGGATCCCTATGAGCAGTTCTTC.